These T cell receptor beta chains were read from a single sample in a study of CD8 T cells in ankylosing spondylitis. Each CDR3 protein gets one entry after TCRdb re-called the 5' RACE reads with MiXCR. This sample has more than 600,000 distinct CDR3 sequences, with around 20% found just once. The sequenced material came from blood, either unsorted or a sorted T cell fraction (not recorded which). The receptors were sampled from a male donor with ankylosing spondylitis. Each CDR3 is given with its conserved first and last residue. A D gene is named only where the DNA matches it firmly. Size is omitted from some rows. Given values are once, few, many or a class for expanded clones.

>-|TRBV20-1|TRBJ2-7|TRBD1
CSAGLSGQGPYEQYF
TGCAGTGCTGGGCTTTCGGGACAGGGCCCCTACGAGCAGTACTTC
>-|TRBV20-1|TRBJ1-2|TRBD1
CSARPGQGNYGYTF
TGCAGTGCTCGCCCGGGACAGGGAAACTATGGCTACACCTTC
>-|TRBV20-1|TRBJ1-2|-
CSAILGRVYGYTF
TGCAGTGCCATTCTTGGACGGGTCTATGGCTACACCTTC
>few|TRBV6-1|TRBJ1-2|-
CASSPGMNYGYTF
TGTGCCAGCAGCCCTGGGATGAACTATGGCTACACCTTC
>-|TRBV7-9|TRBJ2-7|-
CASSSLAPLYEQYF
TGTGCCAGCAGCTCGCTAGCGCCCCTCTACGAGCAGTACTTC
>many|TRBV10-3|TRBJ1-1|-
CAIRGTNTEAFF
TGTGCCATCAGGGGGACGAACACTGAAGCTTTCTTT
>few|TRBV28|TRBJ2-3|TRBD1
CASSSYRGSTDTQYF
TGTGCCAGCAGTTCATACAGGGGCAGCACAGATACGCAGTATTTT
>-|TRBV11-3|TRBJ1-1|-
CASSQPRQSLARAFF
TGTGCCAGCAGCCAGCCCCGACAGTCTTTAGCGAGAGCTTTCTTT
>few|TRBV5-1|TRBJ1-1|TRBD1
CASSPHDRANTEAFF
TGCGCCAGCAGCCCCCACGACAGGGCGAACACTGAAGCTTTCTTT
>-|TRBV3-1|TRBJ2-7|TRBD2
CASSRPGTSDEQYF
TGTGCCAGCAGCCGACCCGGGACTAGCGACGAGCAGTACTTC
>-|TRBV20-1|TRBJ1-5|-
CSARIGKGGVNQPQHF
TGCAGTGCTAGGATAGGGAAAGGGGGGGTCAATCAGCCCCAGCATTTT
>-|TRBV20-1|TRBJ1-1|-
CSARHVGTGLLGTEAFF
TGCAGTGCTAGACACGTGGGAACAGGGCTTTTGGGCACTGAAGCTTTCTTT
>few|TRBV19|TRBJ1-1|-
CASRVSVNTEAFF
TGTGCCAGTAGGGTCAGCGTGAACACTGAAGCTTTCTTT
>few|TRBV27|TRBJ1-1|-
CASSLKRGTEAFF
TGTGCCAGCAGTCTCAAGAGGGGGACTGAAGCTTTCTTT
>-|TRBV2|TRBJ1-5|-
CASSVRGNSNQPQHF
TGTGCCAGCAGTGTTCGAGGAAATAGCAATCAGCCCCAGCATTTT
>-|TRBV29-1|TRBJ2-7|-
CSVVQNVAGGEQYF
TGCAGCGTTGTTCAGAACGTGGCCGGAGGAGAGCAGTACTTC
>once|TRBV5-1|TRBJ2-2|-
CATSRGDNTGELFFF
-
>-|TRBV7-2|TRBJ1-1|TRBD1
CASSSRDRVTEAFF
TGTGCCAGCAGCTCGCGCGACAGGGTCACTGAAGCTTTCTTT
>-|TRBV5-1|TRBJ2-7|-
CASSSGPYSYEQYF
TGCGCCAGCAGCTCGGGACCTTACTCCTACGAGCAGTACTTC
>-|TRBV19|TRBJ2-2|-
CASSILGFGGELFF
TGTGCCAGTAGTATACTGGGTTTTGGCGGGGAGCTGTTTTTT
>-|TRBV5-6|TRBJ2-1|TRBD1
CASSLGTGGWNEQFF
TGTGCCAGCAGCTTGGGGACAGGGGGCTGGAATGAGCAGTTCTTC
>few|TRBV5-1|TRBJ2-5|-
CASSLGFGTLGNEETQYF
TGCGCCAGCAGCTTGGGGTTCGGGACCTTAGGGAATGAGGAGACCCAGTACTTC
>-|TRBV5-1|TRBJ2-1|TRBD2
CASSLEGGGSYNEQFF
TGCGCCAGCAGCTTGGAGGGCGGGGGCTCCTACAATGAGCAGTTCTTC
>-|TRBV7-2|TRBJ1-4|-
CASSWDATNEKLFF
TGTGCCAGCAGCTGGGACGCAACTAATGAAAAACTGTTTTTT
>few|TRBV20-1|TRBJ1-5|-
CSASSGKYSNQPQHF
TGCAGTGCTAGCTCGGGGAAATATAGCAATCAGCCCCAGCATTTT
>few|TRBV29-1|TRBJ1-2|TRBD1
CSVETDRASYGYTF
TGCAGCGTTGAGACGGACAGGGCGAGCTATGGCTACACCTTC
>-|TRBV5-6|TRBJ2-5|TRBD1
CASSSRTGKPQETQYF
TGTGCCAGCAGCTCCAGGACAGGGAAGCCCCAAGAGACCCAGTACTTC
>-|TRBV7-9|TRBJ1-5|-
CASSALEGNQPQHF
TGTGCCAGCAGCGCCTTAGAGGGCAATCAGCCCCAGCATTTT
>few|TRBV9|TRBJ2-2|-
CASSTTLRESNTGELFF
TGTGCCAGCAGCACGACCTTGAGGGAGTCGAACACCGGGGAGCTGTTTTTT
>-|TRBV7-2|TRBJ2-1|-
CASSYWRQYNEQFF
TGTGCCAGCAGCTACTGGCGCCAGTACAATGAGCAGTTCTTC
>-|TRBV20-1|TRBJ2-7|TRBD2
CSATQLAGDEQYF
TGCAGTGCTACCCAGCTAGCGGGGGACGAGCAGTACTTC
>few|TRBV27|TRBJ2-6|TRBD2
CASSLSGGSGANVLTF
TGTGCCAGCAGTTTATCGGGGGGGTCTGGGGCCAACGTCCTGACTTTC
>few|TRBV6-2/TRBV6-3|TRBJ2-2|-
CASSYERLTGELFF
TGTGCCAGCAGTTACGAGCGGCTCACCGGGGAGCTGTTTTTT
>-|TRBV7-2|TRBJ1-1|-
CASSAQGRGGTEAFF
TGTGCCAGCAGCGCCCAGGGCCGAGGGGGCACTGAAGCTTTCTTT
>few|TRBV20-1|TRBJ2-5|-
CSARELGGPHQETQYF
TGCAGTGCTAGAGAGCTCGGGGGCCCCCACCAAGAGACCCAGTACTTC
>once|TRBV7-7|TRBJ2-1|TRBD1
CASSRSGGNNEQFF
TGTGCCAGCAGCCGTTCAGGGGGAAACAATGAGCAGTTCTTC
>few|TRBV6-1|TRBJ2-3|TRBD2
CASSLLAGDGYTQYF
TGTGCCAGCAGCCTACTAGCGGGAGATGGGTATACGCAGTATTTT
>-|TRBV4-1|TRBJ2-2|TRBD2
CASSQDRLADYGELFF
TGCGCCAGCAGCCAAGATCGGCTAGCGGATTACGGGGAGCTGTTTTTT
>-|TRBV7-9|TRBJ2-3|-
CATQGAVLSTDTQYF
TGTGCCACCCAAGGGGCGGTGCTGAGCACAGATACGCAGTATTTT
>few|TRBV29-1|TRBJ2-5|-
CSVGAGETQYF
TGCAGCGTTGGGGCTGGAGAGACCCAGTACTTC
>-|TRBV12-3/TRBV12-4|TRBJ2-1|-
CALCYRGGRGKIYNEQFF
TGTGCCCTCTGCTACCGAGGGGGGAGGGGAAAAATTTACAATGAGCAGTTCTTC
>few|TRBV7-3|TRBJ2-1|-
CASSLNAAGEQFF
TGTGCCAGCAGCTTAAATGCAGCAGGTGAGCAGTTCTTC
>-|TRBV20-1|TRBJ2-7|-
CSASLWDTDNYEQYF
TGCAGTGCCTCCCTCTGGGACACCGACAACTACGAGCAGTACTTC
>many|TRBV6-2/TRBV6-3|TRBJ2-1|TRBD2
CASSLLAENYNEQFF
TGTGCCAGCAGTCTCCTAGCGGAAAACTACAATGAGCAGTTCTTC
>-|TRBV20-1|TRBJ2-3|-
CSARGIGVATDTQYF
TGCAGTGCTAGAGGGATAGGGGTGGCTACAGATACGCAGTATTTT
>-|TRBV27|TRBJ1-1|-
CASSRSVNTEAFF
TGTGCCAGCAGCCGGTCGGTGAACACTGAAGCTTTCTTT
>-|TRBV15|TRBJ2-5|TRBD2
CATSRNSGRIFQETQYF
TGTGCCACCAGCAGAAATAGCGGGAGAATCTTCCAAGAGACCCAGTACTTC